This T cell receptor (beta chain) stems from a study of neurological immune-mediated disorders. The overall study: Multiple sclerosis patients numbered about 35, with approximately 31 relapsing-remitting and 3 secondary progressive. Findings and limits, study-wide: One related-CDR3 cluster, found by phylogenetic grouping, held repertoires of 18 of 34 multiple sclerosis patients and is a possible signature. Falling below healthy controls, multiple sclerosis showed the least TCR clonal expansion, while HTLV-1-associated myelopathy showed the most.

This clonotype was seen repeatedly, ten times or more. Its antigen is still unknown. Synthesis of cDNA used 5'RACE (with 10-nucleotide random UMIs). Each CDR3 protein is one row after TCRdb ran MiXCR on the 5' RACE reads. The sample holds about 70,000 distinct CDR3 sequences, roughly 4.5% seen once. Germline loops: CDR1 DFQATT, CDR2 SNEGSKA (reference sequence). V was clipped by 0 bases and J by 9 bases; unmatched bases: 10. This CDR3 is built from 16 residues. The chain is built from TRBV20-1 and TRBJ2-1; 11 nucleotides match TRBD2. This sequence was found in a woman in her 70s with multiple sclerosis. The specimen sequenced was PBMCs. The CDR3 loop reads CSARELTSGSVGEQFF. The CDR3 region has the DNA TGCAGTGCTAGAGAACTAACTAGCGGGAGTGTAGGTGAGCAGTTCTTC.